The sample holds a few counts of the clone carrying this T cell receptor beta chain. The V gene lost 4 bases and the J gene lost 5 bases, with 14 bases spanning the gap. The CDR3 is made up of 15 amino acids. The germline V gene has CDR1 SGHNT and CDR2 YENEEA. TCRdb ran MiXCR on the RT-PCR reads and lists one entry per CDR3 protein. The sample carries 550,000 to 750,000 distinct CDR3 sequences, around 14% recorded once. This chain links TRBV11-3 with TRBJ2-2; D uncertain. The origin of this receptor is a female donor in good health, serving as a healthy control. The sample consisted of memory CD4+ T cells from blood. The CDR3 DNA follows: TGTGCCAGCAGCTACCTCGGAACAGAAACCGGGGAGCTGTTTTTT. It codes for CASSYLGTETGELFF.